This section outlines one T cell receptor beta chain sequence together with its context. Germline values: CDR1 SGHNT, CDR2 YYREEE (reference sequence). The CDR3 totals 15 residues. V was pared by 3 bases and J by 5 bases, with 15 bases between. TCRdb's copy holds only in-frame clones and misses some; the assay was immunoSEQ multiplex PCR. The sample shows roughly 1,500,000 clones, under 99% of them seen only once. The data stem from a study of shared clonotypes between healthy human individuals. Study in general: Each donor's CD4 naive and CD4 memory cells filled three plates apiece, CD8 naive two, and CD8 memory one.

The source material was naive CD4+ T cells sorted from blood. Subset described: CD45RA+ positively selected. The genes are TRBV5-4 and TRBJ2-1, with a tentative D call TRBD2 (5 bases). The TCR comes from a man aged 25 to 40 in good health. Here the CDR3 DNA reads TGTGCCAGCAGCTCCCGACTAAAAGAGGACAATGAGCAGTTCTTC. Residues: CASSSRLKEDNEQFF.